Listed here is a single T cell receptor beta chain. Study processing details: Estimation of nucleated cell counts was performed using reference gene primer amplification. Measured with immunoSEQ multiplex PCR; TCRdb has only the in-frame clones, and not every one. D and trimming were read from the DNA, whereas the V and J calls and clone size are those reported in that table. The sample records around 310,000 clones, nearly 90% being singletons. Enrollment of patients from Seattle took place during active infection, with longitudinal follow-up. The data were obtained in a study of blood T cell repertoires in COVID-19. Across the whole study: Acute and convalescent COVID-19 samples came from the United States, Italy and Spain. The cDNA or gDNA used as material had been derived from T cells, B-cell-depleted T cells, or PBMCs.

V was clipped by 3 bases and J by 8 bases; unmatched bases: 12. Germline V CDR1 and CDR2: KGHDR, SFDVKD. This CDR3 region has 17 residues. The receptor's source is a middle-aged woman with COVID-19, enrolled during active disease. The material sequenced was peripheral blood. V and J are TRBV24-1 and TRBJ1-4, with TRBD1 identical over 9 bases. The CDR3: CATSDTTGTGTVEKLFF. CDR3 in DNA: TGTGCCACCAGTGATACTACCGGGACAGGGACGGTCGAAAAACTGTTTTTT.